The clone carrying this T cell receptor beta chain turned up a few times. The antigen is unknown. Germline values: CDR1 SGHVS, CDR2 FNYEAQ. V was cut by 5 bases and J by 4 bases, with 8 bases left in between. This CDR3 is 13 amino acids long. The data were obtained in a study of Ad26.COV2.S vaccination and SARS-CoV-2 variants. Study details: The donor belonged to the COV1001 Ad26.COV2.S trial arm.

Stated treatment: over 15 received Ad26.COV2.S at low or high dose, single or two shots; several received placebo; per-sample allocation not given. Material that was analyzed had been drawn on day 63 after the first vaccine or placebo injection. An adult of 18-55 years in Boston served as donor. Sequencing was performed with immunoSEQ multiplex PCR; in TCRdb, only in-frame clones are kept and a portion is missing. Among 430,000 or so clones listed, roughly 89% were seen once. Regarding the study as a whole: Spike-specific TCR breadth in vaccine recipients exceeded that seen in placebo recipients. People who got the vaccine or the placebo had similar non-spike TCR breadth.

The sequencing used peripheral blood, collected in a trial of Ad26.COV2.S vaccine versus placebo. V usage is TRBV7-6 and J usage is TRBJ2-2; no reliable D call. This TCR was recovered from a person between 18 and 65 years old who received the Ad26.COV2.S COVID-19 vaccine or a placebo. In DNA, the CDR3 is TGTGCCAGCAGCCCGGAAGCCACCGGGGAGCTGTTTTTT. This sequence encodes CASSPEATGELFF.